Listed here is a single TCR beta chain. Its specificity is not known. The germline V gene encodes CDR1 GTSNPN and CDR2 SVGIG (reference sequence). CDR3 length: 15 residues. V was shortened by 0 bases and J by 5 bases, with 16 bases between the two germline ends. The data are from a study of regulatory T cells in long-lasting Graves disease. Turning to the study itself: Graves' patients with a new diagnosis had received antithyroid drugs under 3 months.

Regarding time point: newly diagnosed GD, antithyroid drugs for less than 3 months. Preparation of the TCR library used RNA extracted from PBMCs. Study-level findings and limits: Investigators studied peripheral blood only, not thyroid tissue.

Building the TCR beta libraries relied on iRepertoire HTBI primers, and CDR3 regions underwent Arm-PCR. TCRdb re-called the multiplex PCR reads through MiXCR, storing one row per CDR3 protein. Among about 400,000 distinct CDR3 sequences, roughly 16% were seen once, and the ten largest hold 20% to 25%. These sequences were also reported in another study, on T cells in Graves' hyperthyroidism and ophthalmopathy.

This chain joins TRBV30 and TRBJ1-1; D is possibly TRBD1 (6 bases). The sequence was obtained from a woman aged 18-29 years with Graves disease. The input for sequencing was peripheral blood mononuclear cells (PBMCs), taken at new diagnosis, from a patient treated with antithyroid drugs. The CDR3 sequence is CAWSVLQGRRTEAFF. In DNA, the CDR3 is TGTGCCTGGAGTGTCTTACAGGGTCGGAGGACTGAAGCTTTCTTT.